The 26 T cell receptor beta chains given below trace back to one sample, sequenced in a study of regulatory and conventional T cells in RAG deficiency. The sorted conventional CD4+ T cells were CD25-low and CD127-high, with genomic DNA sequenced. Measured with immunoSEQ multiplex PCR; TCRdb has only the in-frame clones, and not every one. There are around 22,000 clones in the sample; approximately 93% occur only once, and roughly 0.71% lies in the top ten. Separately, the same data were catalogued under a study of regulatory T cells. As reported in that work: The primer mix had 52 TRBV and 13 TRBJ primers.

Sequencing was done on a sample of CD4+ T cells sorted from blood. Receptors originate from a human donor in good health.

The chain employs TRBV11-2 and TRBJ2-7; TRBD1 is a possible D gene (5 bases). The CDR3 spans 15 residues. V dropped 1 base and J dropped 3 bases, with 13 bases sitting between them. Per the germline V gene, CDR1 is SGHAT and CDR2 is FQNNGV. CDR3 loop: CASSLGAGSGYEQYF. CDR3 DNA: TGTGCCAGCAGCTTAGGGGCAGGGTCGGGCTACGAGCAGTACTTC.

The CDR3 reads CASSQERGLAGGTDTQYF. DNA of the CDR3: TGTGCCAGCAGCCAAGAGAGAGGACTAGCGGGGGGGACAGATACGCAGTATTTT. The chain couples TRBV4-2 to TRBJ2-3, with 15 bases that match TRBD2. CDR1 and CDR2 from the germline V gene are LGHNA and YNFKEQ. V shed 0 bases, J shed 3 bases, and the junction held 4 bases outside the gene matches. This CDR3 contains 18 residues.

This clone was found once. V gene TRBV2 combines with J gene TRBJ2-7, with unresolved D. V was clipped by 8 bases and J by 0 bases, with 8 bases between them. CDR1 is SNHLY and CDR2 is FYNNEI in the germline V gene. This CDR3 spans 12 amino acids. CDR3 protein: CASDQSSYEQYF. For the CDR3, the DNA is TGTGCCAGCGACCAGAGCTCCTACGAGCAGTACTTC.

CDR3 protein: CASSNGPRNEKLFF. As DNA, the CDR3 is TGTGCCAGCAGCAACGGGCCTAGGAATGAAAAACTGTTTTTT. The rearrangement uses TRBV21-1 and TRBJ1-4. TRBV21-1 is flagged as a pseudogene. CDR3 size: 14 residues.

Comment on this clone: The sample contains more than one DNA sequence encoding this CDR3. This chain uses TRBV19 with TRBJ2-3; weak D call: TRBD2 (5 bases). Trimming removed 6 bases at V and 1 base at J, with 14 bases between. The CDR3 has 15 residues. Germline V CDR1 and CDR2: LNHDA, SQIVND (reference sequence). The CDR3 DNA reads as TGTGCCAGTAGCATGGGAGCTCCAGGCACAGATACGCAGTATTTT. It translates to CASSMGAPGTDTQYF.

The CDR3 bases are TGTGCCACCAGCAGAGGAAGCGGGGGGGTTGAGACCCAGTACTTC. Its translation: CATSRGSGGVETQYF. The chain joins TRBV15 to TRBJ2-5, with 10 nucleotides matching TRBD2. Germline assignment: CDR1 LNHNV and CDR2 YYDKDF (reference sequence). The CDR3 loop spans 15 amino acids. V shed 1 base and J 5 bases; nucleotides not matched to a gene: 4.

The rearrangement links TRBV5-4 to TRBJ2-2; a weak D match, TRBD2 (6 bases). V was cut by 0 bases and J by 5 bases, with 14 bases left in between. The CDR3 is 16 residues long. Germline values: CDR1 SGHNT, CDR2 YYREEE (reference sequence). The CDR3 region has the DNA TGTGCCAGCAGCTTGGGTGGGACTGGGAAGACCGGGGAGCTGTTTTTT. Protein: CASSLGGTGKTGELFF.

V gene TRBV11-2 combines with J gene TRBJ2-2; the D gene is possibly TRBD1 (6 bases). The DNA end lines up better with TRBJ1-3; the J call may be wrong. The CDR3 runs 15 residues. Germline CDR1 reads SGHAT; CDR2 reads FQNNGV. CDR3 nucleotide sequence: TGTGCCAGCAGCCCACAGGGATCTCATGGAAACACCATATATTTT. Residues: CASSPQGSHGNTIYF.

The V gene is TRBV5-1, the J gene TRBJ2-3; 9 bases are shared with TRBD1. V was pared by 4 bases and J by 3 bases, with 3 bases of the junction left unmatched. The CDR3 is 14 residues long. The germline V gene has CDR1 SGHRS and CDR2 YFSETQ. The CDR3 protein is CASSTGQGTDTQYF. The CDR3, as DNA: TGCGCCAGCAGCACCGGACAGGGGACAGATACGCAGTATTTT.

J is TRBJ2-3 and V is TRBV11-2; TRBD2 agrees at 8 bases. The CDR3 sequence is 17 residues long. Germline trimming cut 5 bases from V and 2 bases from J; bases unmatched to any gene: 12. CDR1 is SGHAT and CDR2 is FQNNGV in the germline V gene. This CDR3 reads CASSPRPAGDPTDTQYF. The CDR3 bases are TGTGCCAGCAGCCCGCGGCCAGCGGGGGATCCCACAGATACGCAGTATTTT.

V and J are TRBV7-6 and TRBJ2-5; TRBD2 might be the D (6 bases). The CDR3 is 16 amino acids. The V and J ends lost 1 base and 4 bases respectively, with 16 bases between them. Germline V CDR1 and CDR2: SGHVS, FNYEAQ. DNA of the CDR3: TGTGCCAGCAGCTTAGGAGCGCGGGGAATTGGAGAGACCCAGTACTTC. Protein product: CASSLGARGIGETQYF.

The chain links TRBV2 to TRBJ2-5; TRBD1 matches 10 bases. V lost 11 bases, J lost 4 bases, and 4 bases stayed unmatched. The germline gives CDR1 SNHLY, CDR2 FYNNEI. The CDR3 has 12 amino acids. The DNA of the CDR3 is TGTGCCTGCCGGGACAGGGGAGAGACCCAGTACTTC. Protein sequence: CACRDRGETQYF.

Regarding this clone: Sequence at one end of the junction differs from germline and may be a read error. This chain connects TRBV7-7 to TRBJ2-1; TRBD1 is a possible D gene (5 bases). The length of the CDR3 is 16 residues. In germline, CDR1 is SSHAT, CDR2 FNYEAQ (reference sequence). The CDR3 region has the DNA TGTGCTAGCAGCTTAGTCGTGGACACCCCTTACAATGAGCAGTTCTTC. Protein sequence: CASSLVVDTPYNEQFF.

The J gene is TRBJ1-2, the V gene TRBV2; D remains unclear. The germline CDR1 and CDR2 sequences are SNHLY and FYNNEI. The CDR3 is 11 amino acids. V was trimmed by 5 bases and J by 7 bases, leaving 8 bases between them. CDR3 sequence (DNA): TGTGCCAGCAGTATGATGGGTGGCTACACCTTC. This encodes CASSMMGGYTF.

This rearrangement joins TRBV11-3 to TRBJ1-4; D is unclear. The V end was cut by 1 base, the J end by 5 bases, with 8 bases between. This CDR3 is 14 amino acids long. Germline CDR1 is SGHNT and CDR2 is YENEEA. The CDR3 DNA reads TGTGCCAGCAGCTTAGCCCAGGACAATGAAAAACTGTTTTTT. This sequence encodes CASSLAQDNEKLFF.

The V and J genes are TRBV4-1 and TRBJ2-2; a weak D match, TRBD1 (6 bases). The CDR3 sequence is 16 residues long. In germline, CDR1 is MGHRA, CDR2 YSYEKL. With 2 bases removed from V and 8 bases from J, the gap between germline ends came to 18 bases. The CDR3, as DNA: TGCGCCAGCAGCCAAACCGGGACACCCGCCTTGGGGGAGCTGTTTTTT. Protein: CASSQTGTPALGELFF.

Remarks on this clone: An end of the junction does not agree with germline; a read error may underlie this. V is TRBV5-4 and J is TRBJ1-2; TRBD1 matches at 8 bases. The CDR3 contains 14 residues. In germline, CDR1 is SGHNT, CDR2 YYREEE (reference sequence). The CDR3 DNA sequence: TGCGCCAGCAGCCAAGAGACAGGGGAGAGTGGCTACACCTTC. Protein sequence: CASSQETGESGYTF.

This clone was seen a single time. V is TRBV4-2 and J is TRBJ1-5; TRBD1 might be the D (5 bases). The germline V gene encodes CDR1 LGHNA and CDR2 YNFKEQ. This CDR3 has 15 residues. Trimming took off 2 bases at V and 1 base at J, with 9 bases between the two ends. The CDR3 spells CASSQRGASNQPQHF. The DNA of the CDR3 is TGTGCCAGCAGCCAAAGAGGGGCCAGCAATCAGCCCCAGCATTTT.

The chain is built from TRBV4-2 and TRBJ2-5, with D perhaps TRBD1 or TRBD2 (5 bases each). The V end lost 0 bases, the J end lost 4 bases, and 15 bases lay between the germline ends. Germline V gene lookup returns CDR1 LGHNA and CDR2 YNFKEQ. The CDR3 sequence is 16 residues long. The CDR3 DNA is TGTGCCAGCAGCCAAGAGAAGGCTCAGGGAGCAGAGACCCAGTACTTC. The encoded protein is CASSQEKAQGAETQYF.

V usage is TRBV2 and J usage is TRBJ1-5; D remains unclear. There are 15 residues in the CDR3. The germline gives CDR1 SNHLY, CDR2 FYNNEI. V was cut by 1 base and J by 2 bases, with 9 bases left in between. CDR3 DNA sequence: TGTGCCAGCAGTGAAGGACCCACGGGCAATCAGCCCCAGCATTTT. This translates into CASSEGPTGNQPQHF.

The genes are TRBV9 and TRBJ1-2; TRBD1 is a possible D gene (6 bases). The CDR3 runs 15 residues. V was pared by 4 bases and J by 8 bases, with 21 bases between. Looked up from germline, CDR1 is SGDLS and CDR2 is YYNGEE. In DNA, the CDR3 is TGTGCCAGCAGCCCCAGTTGGGGACACCCGCCGGGCTACACCTTC. The encoded protein is CASSPSWGHPPGYTF.

V usage is TRBV25-1 and J usage is TRBJ2-5; D is unresolved. V was cut by 5 bases and J by 3 bases, with 22 bases left in between. CDR3 length equals 17 residues. Germline V gives CDR1 MGHDK, CDR2 SYGVNS. The CDR3 is CASSSHIMTSSEETQYF. CDR3 coding DNA: TGTGCCAGCAGTTCCCATATTATGACGTCCTCGGAAGAGACCCAGTACTTC.

The chain is built from TRBV7-3 and TRBJ2-1; D possibly corresponds to TRBD2 (6 bases). Per germline, CDR1 SGHTA and CDR2 FQGTGA. This CDR3 spans 14 amino acids. The ends were cut back, 2 bases at V and 5 bases at J, with 10 bases in the middle. CDR3 loop: CASSLAGTHNEQFF. In DNA, the CDR3 is TGTGCCAGCAGCTTAGCGGGGACTCACAATGAGCAGTTCTTC.

This chain links TRBV18 with TRBJ1-2; no reliable D call. The CDR3 is 15 amino acids. Deletions cut 3 bases from V and 2 bases from J, with 13 bases between. Per the germline V gene, CDR1 is KGHSH and CDR2 is LQKENI. CDR3 in amino acids: CASSPLPTTNYGYTF. As DNA, the CDR3 is TGTGCCAGCTCACCCCTGCCAACAACAAACTATGGCTACACCTTC.

The chain couples TRBV5-6 to TRBJ2-5, with 7 bases fitting TRBD1. The tail of the sequence fits TRBJ2-7 better, so the J call may be wrong. The CDR3 is made up of 13 amino acids. Per germline, CDR1 SGHDT and CDR2 YYEEEE. In nucleotides, the CDR3 is TGTGCCAGCAGCGCGACAGGGTCCTACGAGCAGTACTTC. It translates to CASSATGSYEQYF.

The chain joins TRBV2 to TRBJ1-2, with D perhaps matching TRBD1 (6 bases). Germline-derived CDR1 and CDR2 are SNHLY and FYNNEI. This CDR3 has 12 amino acids. V gave up 6 bases and J gave up 3 bases, with 8 bases separating them. The CDR3 spells CASRGQDYGYTF. The CDR3, as DNA: TGTGCCAGCAGGGGACAAGACTATGGCTACACCTTC.